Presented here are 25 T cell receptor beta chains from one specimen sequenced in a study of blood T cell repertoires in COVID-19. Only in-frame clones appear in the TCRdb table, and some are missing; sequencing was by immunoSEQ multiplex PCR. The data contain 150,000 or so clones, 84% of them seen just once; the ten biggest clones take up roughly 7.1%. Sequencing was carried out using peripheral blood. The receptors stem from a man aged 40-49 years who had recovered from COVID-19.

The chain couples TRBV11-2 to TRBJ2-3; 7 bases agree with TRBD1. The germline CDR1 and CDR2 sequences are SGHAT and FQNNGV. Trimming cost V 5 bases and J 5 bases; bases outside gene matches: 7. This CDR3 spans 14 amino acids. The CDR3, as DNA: TGTGCCAGCAGCCGCGAACAGGGGATAGATACGCAGTATTTT. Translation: CASSREQGIDTQYF.

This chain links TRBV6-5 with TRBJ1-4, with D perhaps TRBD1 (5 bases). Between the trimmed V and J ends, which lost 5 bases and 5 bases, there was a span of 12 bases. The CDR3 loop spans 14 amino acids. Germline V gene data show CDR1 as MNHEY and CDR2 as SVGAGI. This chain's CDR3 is CASSPTRQNEKLFF. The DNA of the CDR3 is TGTGCCAGCAGTCCTACAAGACAGAATGAAAAACTGTTTTTT.

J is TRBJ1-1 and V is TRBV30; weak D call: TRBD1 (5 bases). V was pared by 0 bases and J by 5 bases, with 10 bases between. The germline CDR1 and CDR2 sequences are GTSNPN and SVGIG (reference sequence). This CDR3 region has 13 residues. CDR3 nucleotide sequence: TGTGCCTGGAGTGTAGGTGGGGGGACTGAAGCTTTCTTT. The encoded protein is CAWSVGGGTEAFF. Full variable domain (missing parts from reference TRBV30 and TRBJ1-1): SQTIHQWPATLVQPVGSPLSLECTVEGTSNPNLYWYRQAAGRGLQLLFYSVGIGQISSEVPQNLSASRPQDRQFILSSKKLLLSDSGFYLCAWSVGGGTEAFFGQGTRLTVV.

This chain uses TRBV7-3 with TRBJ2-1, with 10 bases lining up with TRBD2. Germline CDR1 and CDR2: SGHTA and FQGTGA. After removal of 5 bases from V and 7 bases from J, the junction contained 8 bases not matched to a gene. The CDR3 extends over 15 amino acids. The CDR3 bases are TGTGCCAGCAGCCTCGTAGCGGGGGGCGGGAATGAGCAGTTCTTC. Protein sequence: CASSLVAGGGNEQFF.

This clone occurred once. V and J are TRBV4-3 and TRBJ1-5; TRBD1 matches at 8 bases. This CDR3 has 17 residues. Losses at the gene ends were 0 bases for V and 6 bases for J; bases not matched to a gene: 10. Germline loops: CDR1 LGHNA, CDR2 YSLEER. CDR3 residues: CASSQDRSGGVGQPQHF. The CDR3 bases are TGCGCCAGCAGCCAAGATAGGTCAGGGGGCGTCGGTCAGCCCCAGCATTTT.

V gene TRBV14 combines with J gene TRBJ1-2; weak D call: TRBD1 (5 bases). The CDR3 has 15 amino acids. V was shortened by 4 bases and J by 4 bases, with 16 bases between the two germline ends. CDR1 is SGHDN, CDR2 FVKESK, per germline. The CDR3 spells CASSRGSGGGYGYTF. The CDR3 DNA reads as TGTGCCAGCAGCCGTGGCTCGGGGGGGGGCTATGGCTACACCTTC.

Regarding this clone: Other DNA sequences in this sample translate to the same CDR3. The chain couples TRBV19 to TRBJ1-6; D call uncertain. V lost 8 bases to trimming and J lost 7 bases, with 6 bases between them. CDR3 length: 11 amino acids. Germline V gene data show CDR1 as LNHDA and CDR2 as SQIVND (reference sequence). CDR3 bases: TGTGCCAGTTCGGGAAATTCACCCCTCCACTTT. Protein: CASSGNSPLHF. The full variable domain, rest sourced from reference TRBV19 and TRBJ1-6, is DGGITQSPKYLFRKEGQNVTLSCEQNLNHDAMYWYRQDPGQGLRLIYYSQIVNDFQKGDIAEGYSVSREKKESFPLTVTSAQKNPTAFYLCASSGNSPLHFGNGTRLTVT.

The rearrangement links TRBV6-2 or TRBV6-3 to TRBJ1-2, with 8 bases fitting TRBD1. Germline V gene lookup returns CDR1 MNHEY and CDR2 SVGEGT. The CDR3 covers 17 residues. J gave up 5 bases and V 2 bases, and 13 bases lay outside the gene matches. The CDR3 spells CASSYGLAGGGIYGYTF. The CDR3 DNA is TGTGCCAGCAGTTACGGCCTCGCAGGGGGCGGAATTTATGGCTACACCTTC.

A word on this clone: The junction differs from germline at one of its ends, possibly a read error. Here the CDR3 reads CASSLNSPEAFF. CDR3 DNA sequence: TGTGCCAGCAGCTTAAACTCGCCTGAGGCTTTCTTT. The chain carries TRBV11-2 and TRBJ1-1; D remains unclear. The CDR3 is 12 residues long. Germline-derived CDR1 and CDR2 are SGHAT and FQNNGV. Using reference TRBV11-2 and TRBJ1-1 for the parts outside the CDR3, the full variable domain is EAGVAQSPRYKIIEKRQSVAFWCNPISGHATLYWYQQILGQGPKLLIQFQNNGVVDDSQLPKDRFSAERLKGVDSTLKIQPAKLEDSAVYLCASSLNSPEAFFGQGTRLTVV.

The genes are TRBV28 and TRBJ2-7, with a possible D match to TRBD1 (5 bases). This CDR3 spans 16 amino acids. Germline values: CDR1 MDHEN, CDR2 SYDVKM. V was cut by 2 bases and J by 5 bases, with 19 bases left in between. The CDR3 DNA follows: TGTGCCAGCAGTTTAAATGCTGTGCCCCCAGGGAACGAGCAGTACTTC. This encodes CASSLNAVPPGNEQYF.

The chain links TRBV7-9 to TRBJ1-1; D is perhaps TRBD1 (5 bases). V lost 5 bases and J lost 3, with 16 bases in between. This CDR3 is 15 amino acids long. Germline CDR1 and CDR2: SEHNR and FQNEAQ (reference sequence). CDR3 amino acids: CASSLNQGGDTEAFF. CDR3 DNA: TGTGCCAGCAGCCTTAATCAGGGAGGCGACACTGAAGCTTTCTTT. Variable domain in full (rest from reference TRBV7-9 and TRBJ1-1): DTGVSQNPRHKITKRGQNVTFRCDPISEHNRLYWYRQTLGQGPEFLTYFQNEAQLEKSRLLSDRFSAERPKGSFSTLEIQRTEQGDSAMYLCASSLNQGGDTEAFFGQGTRLTVV.

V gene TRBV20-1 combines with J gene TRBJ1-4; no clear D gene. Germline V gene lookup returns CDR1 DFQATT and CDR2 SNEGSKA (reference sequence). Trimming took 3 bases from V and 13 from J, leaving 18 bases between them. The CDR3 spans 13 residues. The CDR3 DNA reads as TGCAGTGCTAGTGCGTACAGTGAAAAGAGACTGTTTTTT. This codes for CSASAYSEKRLFF.

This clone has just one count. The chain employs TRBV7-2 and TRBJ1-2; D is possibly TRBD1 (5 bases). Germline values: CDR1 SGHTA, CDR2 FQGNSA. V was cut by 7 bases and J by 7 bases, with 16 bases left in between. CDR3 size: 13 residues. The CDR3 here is CASNHPGGTGYTF. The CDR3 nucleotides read TGTGCCAGCAACCACCCGGGGGGGACTGGCTACACCTTC.

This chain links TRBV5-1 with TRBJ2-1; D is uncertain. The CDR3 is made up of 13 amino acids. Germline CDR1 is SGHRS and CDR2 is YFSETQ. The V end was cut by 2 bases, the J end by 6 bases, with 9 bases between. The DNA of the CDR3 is TGCGCCAGCAGCTTACGACTCGGCAATGAGCAGTTCTTC. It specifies CASSLRLGNEQFF.

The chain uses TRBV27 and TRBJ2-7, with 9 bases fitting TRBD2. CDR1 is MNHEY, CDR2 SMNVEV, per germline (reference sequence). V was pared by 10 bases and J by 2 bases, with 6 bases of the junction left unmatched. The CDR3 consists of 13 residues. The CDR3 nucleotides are TGTGCCACCAGACTAGCGGCCCCCTACGAGCAGTACTTC. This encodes CATRLAAPYEQYF.

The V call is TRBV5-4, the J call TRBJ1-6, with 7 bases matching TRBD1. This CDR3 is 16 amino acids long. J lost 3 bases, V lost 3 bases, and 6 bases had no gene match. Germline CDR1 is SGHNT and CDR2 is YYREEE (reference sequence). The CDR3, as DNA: TGTGCCAGCAGCTCTTACAGGGGAATCTATAATTCACCCCTCCACTTT. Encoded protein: CASSSYRGIYNSPLHF.

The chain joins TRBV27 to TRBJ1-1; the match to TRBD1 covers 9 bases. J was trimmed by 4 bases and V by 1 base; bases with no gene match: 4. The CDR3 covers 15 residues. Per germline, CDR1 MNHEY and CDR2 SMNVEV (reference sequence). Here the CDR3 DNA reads TGTGCCAGCAGTTTATTCCCGGGACAGGGCACTGAAGCTTTCTTT. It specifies CASSLFPGQGTEAFF.

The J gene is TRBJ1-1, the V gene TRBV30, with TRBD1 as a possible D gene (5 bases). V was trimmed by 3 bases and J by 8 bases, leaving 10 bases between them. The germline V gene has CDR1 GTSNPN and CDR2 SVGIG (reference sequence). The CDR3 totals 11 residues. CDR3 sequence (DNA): TGTGCCTGGAGGGACATCGAAGAAGCTTTCTTT. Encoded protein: CAWRDIEEAFF.

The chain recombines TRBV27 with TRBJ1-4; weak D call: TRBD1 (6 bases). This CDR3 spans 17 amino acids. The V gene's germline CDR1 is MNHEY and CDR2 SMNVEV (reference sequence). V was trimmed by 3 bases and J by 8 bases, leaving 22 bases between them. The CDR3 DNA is TGTGCCAGCAGTTTCTCCTTTCCCCAGGGGCGCAAGGAAAAACTGTTTTTT. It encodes CASSFSFPQGRKEKLFF. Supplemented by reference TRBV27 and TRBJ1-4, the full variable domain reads EAQVTQNPRYLITVTGKKLTVTCSQNMNHEYMSWYRQDPGLGLRQIYYSMNVEVTDKGDVPEGYKVSRKEKRNFPLILESPSPNQTSLYFCASSFSFPQGRKEKLFFGSGTQLSVL.

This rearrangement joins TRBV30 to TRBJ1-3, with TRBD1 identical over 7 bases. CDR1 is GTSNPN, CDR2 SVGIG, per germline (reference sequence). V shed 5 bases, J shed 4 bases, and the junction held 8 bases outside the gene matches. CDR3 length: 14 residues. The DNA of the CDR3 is TGTGCCTGGCAGTGGACAGGTGGGGGAAACACCATATATTTT. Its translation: CAWQWTGGGNTIYF.

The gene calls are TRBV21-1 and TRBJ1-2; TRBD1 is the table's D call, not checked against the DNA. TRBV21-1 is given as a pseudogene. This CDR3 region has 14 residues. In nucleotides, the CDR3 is TGTGCCAGCAGCATTCCGCCAGGGAACTATGGCTACACCTTC. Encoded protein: CASSIPPGNYGYTF.

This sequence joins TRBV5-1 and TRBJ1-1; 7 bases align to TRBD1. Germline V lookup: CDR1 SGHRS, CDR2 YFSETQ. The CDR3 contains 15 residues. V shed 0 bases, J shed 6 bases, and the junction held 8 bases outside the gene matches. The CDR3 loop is CASSLAGTVSAEAFF. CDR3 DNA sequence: TGCGCCAGCAGCTTGGCCGGGACAGTCTCTGCTGAAGCTTTCTTT.

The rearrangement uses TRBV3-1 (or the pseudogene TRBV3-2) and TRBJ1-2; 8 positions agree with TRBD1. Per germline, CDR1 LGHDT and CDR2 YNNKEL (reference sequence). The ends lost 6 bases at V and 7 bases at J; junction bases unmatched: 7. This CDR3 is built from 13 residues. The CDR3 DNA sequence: TGTGCCAGCAGGCAGGGGGCTGGGGCTGGCTACACCTTC. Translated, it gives CASRQGAGAGYTF.

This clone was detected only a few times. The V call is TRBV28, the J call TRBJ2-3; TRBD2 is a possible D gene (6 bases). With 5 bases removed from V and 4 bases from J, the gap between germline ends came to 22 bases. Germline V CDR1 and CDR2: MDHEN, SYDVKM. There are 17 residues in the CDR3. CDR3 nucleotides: TGTGCCAGCAGTCTCATCGGAGGGTTGGGGTATGCAGATACGCAGTATTTT. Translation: CASSLIGGLGYADTQYF.

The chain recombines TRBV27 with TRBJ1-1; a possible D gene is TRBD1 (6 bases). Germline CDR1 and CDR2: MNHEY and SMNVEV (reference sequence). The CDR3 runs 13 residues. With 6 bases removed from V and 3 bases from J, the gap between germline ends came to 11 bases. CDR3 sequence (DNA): TGTGCCAGCAGAGGAGGGGGGGACACTGAAGCTTTCTTT. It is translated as CASRGGGDTEAFF.